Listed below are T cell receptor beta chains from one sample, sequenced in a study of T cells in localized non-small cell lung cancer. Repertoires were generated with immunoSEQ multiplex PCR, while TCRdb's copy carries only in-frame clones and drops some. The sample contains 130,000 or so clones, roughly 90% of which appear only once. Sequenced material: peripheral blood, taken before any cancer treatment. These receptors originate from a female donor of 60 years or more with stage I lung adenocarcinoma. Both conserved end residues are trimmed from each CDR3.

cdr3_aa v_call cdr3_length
ASSPLAYEQF TRBV16 10
ASSLPGTDYEQY TRBV5-6 12
ASSWGGGYGYT TRBV27 11
ASSSYSTDTQY TRBV7-3 11
AWSLQGFNQPQH TRBV30 12
ASASTDTQY TRBV7-6 9
ASSYLINTEAF TRBV6-5 11
ASSVPPGLAVTGELF TRBV7-2 15
ASQGSVGNTIY TRBV19 11
ASSSPDRSGYT TRBV5-1 11
ASSLQLQGRSNYGYT TRBV28 15
ASRGGQPQH TRBV2 9
ATSRDRTAYSNQPQH TRBV15 15
ASSSARGQNGYT TRBV5-4 12
ASSLEGTGSHGYT TRBV28 13